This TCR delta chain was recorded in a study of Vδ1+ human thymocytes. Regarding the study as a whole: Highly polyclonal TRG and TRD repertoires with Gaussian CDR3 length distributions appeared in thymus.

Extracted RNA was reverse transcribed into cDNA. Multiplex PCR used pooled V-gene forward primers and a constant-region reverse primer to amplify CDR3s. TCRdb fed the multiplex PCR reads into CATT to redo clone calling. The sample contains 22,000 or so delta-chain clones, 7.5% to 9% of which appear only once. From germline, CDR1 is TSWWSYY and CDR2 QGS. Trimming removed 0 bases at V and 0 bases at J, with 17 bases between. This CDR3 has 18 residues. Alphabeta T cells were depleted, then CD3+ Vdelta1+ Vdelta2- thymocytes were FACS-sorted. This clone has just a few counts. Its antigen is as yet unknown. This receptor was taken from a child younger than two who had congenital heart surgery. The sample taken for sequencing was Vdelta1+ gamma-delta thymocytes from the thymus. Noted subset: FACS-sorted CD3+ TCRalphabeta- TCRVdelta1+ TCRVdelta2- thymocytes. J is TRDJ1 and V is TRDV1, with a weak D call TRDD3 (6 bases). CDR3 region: CALGELLVGVKNTDKLIF. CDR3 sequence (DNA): TGTGCTCTTGGGGAACTACTGGTGGGGGTCAAAAACACCGATAAACTCATCTTT.